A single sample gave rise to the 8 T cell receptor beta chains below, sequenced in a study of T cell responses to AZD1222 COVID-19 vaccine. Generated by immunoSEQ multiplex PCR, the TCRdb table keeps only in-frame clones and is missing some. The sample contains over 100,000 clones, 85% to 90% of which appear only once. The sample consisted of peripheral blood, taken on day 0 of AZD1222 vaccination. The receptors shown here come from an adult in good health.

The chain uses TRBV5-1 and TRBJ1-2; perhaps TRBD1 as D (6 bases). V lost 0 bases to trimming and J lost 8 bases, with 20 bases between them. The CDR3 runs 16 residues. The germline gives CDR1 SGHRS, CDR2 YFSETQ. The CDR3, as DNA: TGCGCCAGCAGCTTGGCCGGGAAGCCGGGGGCAGGCGGCTACACCTTC. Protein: CASSLAGKPGAGGYTF.

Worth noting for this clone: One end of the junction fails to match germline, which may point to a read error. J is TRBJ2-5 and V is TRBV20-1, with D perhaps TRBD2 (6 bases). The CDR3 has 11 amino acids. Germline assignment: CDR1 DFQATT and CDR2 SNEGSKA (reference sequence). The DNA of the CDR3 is TGCAGTGCCCCTTACGGGGGTGCCCTAAACTTC. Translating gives CSAPYGGALNF.

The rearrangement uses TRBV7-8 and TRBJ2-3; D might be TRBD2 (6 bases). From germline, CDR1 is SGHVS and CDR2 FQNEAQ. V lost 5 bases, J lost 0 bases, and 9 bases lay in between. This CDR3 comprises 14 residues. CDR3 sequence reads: CASSGGLSTDTQYF. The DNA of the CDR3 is TGTGCCAGCAGCGGGGGACTGAGCACAGATACGCAGTATTTT. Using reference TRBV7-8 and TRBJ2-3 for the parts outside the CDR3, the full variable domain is GAGVSQSPRYKVAKRGQDVALRCDPISGHVSLFWYQQALGQGPEFLTYFQNEAQLDKSGLPSDRFFAERPEGSVSTLKIQRTQQEDSAVYLCASSGGLSTDTQYFGPGTRLTVL.

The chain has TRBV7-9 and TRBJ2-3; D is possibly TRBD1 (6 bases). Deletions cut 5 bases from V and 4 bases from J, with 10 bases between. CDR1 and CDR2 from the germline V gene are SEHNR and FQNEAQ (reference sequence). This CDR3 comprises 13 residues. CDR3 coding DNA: TGTGCCAGCAGCACACAGGGTCCAGATACGCAGTATTTT. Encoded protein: CASSTQGPDTQYF.

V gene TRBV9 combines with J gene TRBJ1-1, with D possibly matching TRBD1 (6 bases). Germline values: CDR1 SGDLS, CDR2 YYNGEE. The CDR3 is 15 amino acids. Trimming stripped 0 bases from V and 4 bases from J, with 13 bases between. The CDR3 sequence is CASSVARQGSTEAFF. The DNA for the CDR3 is TGTGCCAGCAGCGTAGCCAGGCAGGGGAGCACTGAAGCTTTCTTT.

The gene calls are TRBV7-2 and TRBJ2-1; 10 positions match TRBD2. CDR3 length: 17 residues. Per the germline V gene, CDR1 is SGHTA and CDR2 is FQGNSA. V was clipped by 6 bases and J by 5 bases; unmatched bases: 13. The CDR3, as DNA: TGTGCCAGCAGATCGCTAGCGGGGGTACCACCCCACAATGAGCAGTTCTTC. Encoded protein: CASRSLAGVPPHNEQFF.

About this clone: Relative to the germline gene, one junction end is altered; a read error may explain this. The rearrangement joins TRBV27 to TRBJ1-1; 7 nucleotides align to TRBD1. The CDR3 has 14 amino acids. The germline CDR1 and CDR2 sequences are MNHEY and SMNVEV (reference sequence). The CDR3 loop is CTSMQGVGWGAAFF. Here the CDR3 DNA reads TGTACCAGCATGCAGGGGGTGGGGTGGGGCGCAGCTTTCTTT.

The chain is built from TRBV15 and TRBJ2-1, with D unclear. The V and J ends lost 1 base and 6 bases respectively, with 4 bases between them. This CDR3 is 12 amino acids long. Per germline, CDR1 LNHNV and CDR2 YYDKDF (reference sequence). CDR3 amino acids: CATSRVGNEQFF. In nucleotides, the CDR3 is TGTGCCACCAGCAGAGTTGGCAATGAGCAGTTCTTC.